This T cell receptor beta chain was sequenced for a study of T cell responses to AZD1222 COVID-19 vaccine. This CDR3 spans 13 amino acids. Trimming left V 4 bases short and J 12 bases short, with 13 bases between. Germline CDR1 LGHDT, CDR2 YNNKEL (reference sequence). Some clones are missing from TCRdb's copy, which holds only in-frame ones; the method was immunoSEQ multiplex PCR. The profile shows about 180,000 clones, 88% of them singletons. The receptor was derived from an adult in good health. This material consisted of peripheral blood, taken on day 0 of AZD1222 vaccination. The V gene is TRBV3-1 (or the pseudogene TRBV3-2), the J gene TRBJ1-6; D may be TRBD1 (6 bases). The CDR3 sequence: CASSPGQLIPLHF. As DNA, the CDR3 is TGTGCCAGCAGCCCAGGACAGCTCATACCCCTCCACTTT.